The rows below give T cell receptor beta chains drawn from one sample of a study of T-cell reconstitution after alpha-beta-depleted transplantation in children. TCRdb called the PCR reads again in MiXCR, with one record for every CDR3 protein. The profile shows under 850,000 distinct CDR3 sequences, roughly 14% of them singletons. The sequences come from PBMCs, collected before TCRalphabeta/CD19-depleted stem cell transplant. These receptors were collected from a girl aged 2 to 9 with congenital amegakaryocytic thrombocytopenia, due to receive a stem cell transplant. The CDR3 runs from the conserved cysteine through the conserved F or W. D genes are given only for firm matches. For some rows the clone size is stated as once, few or many, or as a class when expanded; others skip it.

V	D	size	J	DNA	CDR3
TRBV29-1	TRBD2	many	TRBJ2-7	TGCAGCGTTGTTTTCCCCGGACTAGCGGGAGTCACCTACGAGCAGTACTTC	CSVVFPGLAGVTYEQYF
TRBV12-3/TRBV12-4	NA	few	TRBJ2-7	TGTGCCAGCAGATCTAGTGGATACGAGCAGTACTTC	CASRSSGYEQYF
TRBV29-1	TRBD2	many	TRBJ2-1	TGCAGCGTTGTTCGGGGAGCCGGACTAGCGGGAGGGCCTGAGCAGTTCTTC	CSVVRGAGLAGGPEQFF
TRBV6-5	NA	many	TRBJ2-1	TGTGCCAGCAGTTATTTGGCGGGACTCGGTGAGCAGTTCTTC	CASSYLAGLGEQFF
TRBV5-1	NA	NA	TRBJ1-1	TGCGCCAGCAGGTTAAACCCCTCAGGGGCCCACACTGAAGCTTTCTTT	CASRLNPSGAHTEAFF
TRBV12-3/TRBV12-4	TRBD1	many	TRBJ2-7	TGTGCCAGCAGTTTGAAGGGACAGGGACCCTACGAGCAGTACTTC	CASSLKGQGPYEQYF
TRBV18	NA	few	TRBJ2-1	TGTGCCAGCTCACCACCTTTCCAGAATAAGCGGCAGTTCTTC	CASSPPFQNKRQFF
TRBV30	NA	few	TRBJ2-1	TGTGCCTGGAGTAAATGGACCCCCAGTGGTGAGCAGTTCTTC	CAWSKWTPSGEQFF
TRBV20-1	NA	many	TRBJ1-2	TGCAGTGCTAGAGATAGGACCAACTCCTATGGCTACACCTTC	CSARDRTNSYGYTF
TRBV10-2	TRBD1	few	TRBJ2-7	TGCGCCAGCAGTCATGGGAAGGGACAGGGCGGAACCTACGAGCAGTACTTC	CASSHGKGQGGTYEQYF
TRBV10-3	NA	few	TRBJ1-3	TGTGCCATCAGCCCTAACTTCGCTGGAAACACCATATATTTT	CAISPNFAGNTIYF
TRBV29-1	NA	many	TRBJ1-6	TGCAGCCCCGGTGTGCAATATAATTCACCCCTCCACTTT	CSPGVQYNSPLHF
TRBV29-1	TRBD2	many	TRBJ2-1	TGCAGCGTTGAAGGACGGATAGGGACTAGCGGAAAACAATACAATGAGCAGTTCTTC	CSVEGRIGTSGKQYNEQFF
TRBV29-1	NA	many	TRBJ2-2	TGCAGCGTTGATCAGAGTTCGAACACCGGGGAGCTGTTTTTT	CSVDQSSNTGELFF